The source of this T cell receptor (beta chain) is a study of tumor and adjacent non-tumor tissue in lung cancer. Study-level findings and limits: Normal lung showed higher cumulative top 100 clone frequency than tumor.

The library came from three nested PCR rounds adapted from ARM-PCR protocols. TCRdb processed the multiplex PCR reads anew with MiXCR; each CDR3 protein has one entry. The sample yields more than 60,000 distinct CDR3 sequences, roughly 80% seen once. The CDR3 consists of 16 residues. Germline-derived CDR1 and CDR2 are MNHEY and SVGAGI. V gave up 6 bases and J gave up 4 bases, with 19 bases separating them. The template was RNA from unsorted bulk tissue. Newly diagnosed lung cancer patients had thoracic surgery in China, August–November 2014, without prior chemotherapy. Comments on this clonotype: Its antigen is still unknown.

The sequencing input was lung tumor tissue. The TCR originated in a woman aged 45-65 years with non-small cell lung cancer. The rearrangement links TRBV6-5 to TRBJ1-3; no reliable D call. The CDR3 sequence: CASRFPARGAGNTIYF. CDR3 nucleotide sequence: TGTGCCAGCAGGTTCCCTGCGCGCGGTGCCGGAAACACCATATATTTT.